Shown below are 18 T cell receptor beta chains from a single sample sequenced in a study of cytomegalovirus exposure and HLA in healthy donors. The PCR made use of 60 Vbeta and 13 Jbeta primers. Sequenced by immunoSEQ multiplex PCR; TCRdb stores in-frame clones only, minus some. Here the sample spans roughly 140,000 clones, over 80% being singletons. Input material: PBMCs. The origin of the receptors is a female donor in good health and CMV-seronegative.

The CDR3 region is CASSRTSGRGEQYF. For the CDR3, the DNA is TGTGCCAGCAGCAGGACTAGCGGGAGAGGCGAGCAGTACTTC. The J gene is TRBJ2-7, the V gene TRBV7-9; 13 bases line up with TRBD2. Losses at the gene ends were 5 bases for V and 6 bases for J; bases not matched to a gene: 4. The CDR3 spans 14 residues. CDR1 SEHNR and CDR2 FQNEAQ come from the germline V gene (reference sequence).

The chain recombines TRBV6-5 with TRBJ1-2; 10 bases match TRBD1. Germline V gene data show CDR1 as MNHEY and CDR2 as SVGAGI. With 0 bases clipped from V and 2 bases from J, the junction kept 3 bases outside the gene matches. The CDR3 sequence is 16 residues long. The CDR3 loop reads CASSYSRTGGNYGYTF. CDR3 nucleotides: TGTGCCAGCAGTTACTCGCGGACAGGGGGAAACTATGGCTACACCTTC.

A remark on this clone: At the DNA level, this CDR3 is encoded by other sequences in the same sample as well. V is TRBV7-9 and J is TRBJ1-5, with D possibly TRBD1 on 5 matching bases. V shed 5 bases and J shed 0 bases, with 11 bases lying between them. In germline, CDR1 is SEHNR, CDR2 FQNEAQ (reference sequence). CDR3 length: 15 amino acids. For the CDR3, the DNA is TGTGCCAGCAGCCTGCGGGGGGATAGCAATCAGCCCCAGCATTTT. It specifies CASSLRGDSNQPQHF.

CDR3 sequence (DNA): TGTGCCAGCAGCCCGGGCGGCAGGGGGGATACGCAGTATTTT. Its protein product is CASSPGGRGDTQYF. The chain combines TRBV7-9 with TRBJ2-3; TRBD1 matches at 7 bases. Germline-derived CDR1 and CDR2 are SEHNR and FQNEAQ (reference sequence). This CDR3 has 14 amino acids. Trimming removed 5 bases from V and 6 bases from J; junction bases left unmatched: 8.

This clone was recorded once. The chain's CDR3 is CASSPPLTGMDQPQHF. Here the CDR3 DNA reads TGTGCCAGCAGTCCACCTCTGACAGGGATGGATCAGCCCCAGCATTTT. The chain combines TRBV28 with TRBJ1-5; 7 positions match TRBD1. Germline CDR1 reads MDHEN; CDR2 reads SYDVKM. After removal of 5 bases from V and 5 bases from J, the junction contained 12 bases not matched to a gene. This CDR3 region has 16 residues.

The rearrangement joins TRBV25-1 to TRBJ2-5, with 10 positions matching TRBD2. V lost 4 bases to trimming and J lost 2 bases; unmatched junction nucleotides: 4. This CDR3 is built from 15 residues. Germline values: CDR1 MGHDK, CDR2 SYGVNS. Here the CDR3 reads CASSVPSGRQETQYF. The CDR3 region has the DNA TGTGCCAGCAGTGTGCCTAGCGGGAGACAAGAGACCCAGTACTTC.

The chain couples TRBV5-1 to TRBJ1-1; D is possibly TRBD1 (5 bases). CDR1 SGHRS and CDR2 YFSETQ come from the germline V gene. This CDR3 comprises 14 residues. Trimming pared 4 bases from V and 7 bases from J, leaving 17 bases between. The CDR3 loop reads CASSLVGANDEAFF. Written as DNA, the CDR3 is TGCGCCAGCAGCCTCGTTGGGGCCAATGATGAAGCTTTCTTT.

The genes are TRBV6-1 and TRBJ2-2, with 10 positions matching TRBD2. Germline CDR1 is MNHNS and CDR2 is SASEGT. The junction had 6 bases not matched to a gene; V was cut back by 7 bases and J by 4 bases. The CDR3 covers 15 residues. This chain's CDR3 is CASKIAGGSTGELFF. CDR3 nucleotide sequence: TGTGCCAGCAAAATAGCGGGAGGAAGCACCGGGGAGCTGTTTTTT.

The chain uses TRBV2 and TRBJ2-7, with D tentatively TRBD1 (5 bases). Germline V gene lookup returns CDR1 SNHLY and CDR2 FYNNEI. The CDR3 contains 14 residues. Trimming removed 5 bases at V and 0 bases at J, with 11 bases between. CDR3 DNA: TGTGCCAGCAGTACAGGTTACTACTCCTACGAGCAGTACTTC. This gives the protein CASSTGYYSYEQYF.

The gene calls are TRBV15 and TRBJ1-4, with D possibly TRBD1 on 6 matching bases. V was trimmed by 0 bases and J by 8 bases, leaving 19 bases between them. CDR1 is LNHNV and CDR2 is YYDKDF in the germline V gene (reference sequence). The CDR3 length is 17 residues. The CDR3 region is CATSRERGRGLIEKLFF. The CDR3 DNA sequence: TGTGCCACCAGCAGAGAAAGGGGGAGGGGTCTTATAGAAAAACTGTTTTTT.

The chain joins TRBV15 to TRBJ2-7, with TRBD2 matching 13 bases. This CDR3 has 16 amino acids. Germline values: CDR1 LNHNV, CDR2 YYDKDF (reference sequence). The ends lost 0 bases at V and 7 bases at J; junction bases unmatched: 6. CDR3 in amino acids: CATSRDLLAGGGEQYF. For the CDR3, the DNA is TGTGCCACCAGCAGAGATTTACTAGCGGGAGGGGGAGAGCAGTACTTC.

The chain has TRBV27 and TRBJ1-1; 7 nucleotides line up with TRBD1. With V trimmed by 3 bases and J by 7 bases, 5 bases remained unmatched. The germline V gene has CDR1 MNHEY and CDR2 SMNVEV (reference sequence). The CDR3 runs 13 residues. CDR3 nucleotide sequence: TGTGCCAGCAGTTTTGCTGGGACAGTTGAAGCTTTCTTT. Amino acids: CASSFAGTVEAFF.

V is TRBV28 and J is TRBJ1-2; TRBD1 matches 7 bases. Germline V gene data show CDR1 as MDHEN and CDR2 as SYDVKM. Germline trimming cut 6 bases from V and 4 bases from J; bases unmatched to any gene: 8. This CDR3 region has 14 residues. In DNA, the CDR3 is TGTGCCAGCAGCCAAGGGGGCGAAAGCTATGGCTACACCTTC. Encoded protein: CASSQGGESYGYTF.

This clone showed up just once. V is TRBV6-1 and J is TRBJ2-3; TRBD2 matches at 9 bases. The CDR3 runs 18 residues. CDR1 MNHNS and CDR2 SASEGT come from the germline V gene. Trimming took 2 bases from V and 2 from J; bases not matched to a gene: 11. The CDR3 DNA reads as TGTGCCAGCAGTGAATACCGACCGGGACTAGCAGACACAGATACGCAGTATTTT. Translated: CASSEYRPGLADTDTQYF.

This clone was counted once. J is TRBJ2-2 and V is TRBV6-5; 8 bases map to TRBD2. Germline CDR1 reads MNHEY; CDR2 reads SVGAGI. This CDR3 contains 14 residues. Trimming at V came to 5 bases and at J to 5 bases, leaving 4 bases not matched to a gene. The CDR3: CASSRTSRTGELFF. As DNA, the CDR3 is TGTGCCAGCAGTCGGACTAGCAGGACCGGGGAGCTGTTTTTT.

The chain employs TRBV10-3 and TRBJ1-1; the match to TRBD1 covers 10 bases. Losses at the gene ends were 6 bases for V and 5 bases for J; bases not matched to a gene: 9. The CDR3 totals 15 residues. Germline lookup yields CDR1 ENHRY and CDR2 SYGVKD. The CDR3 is CAISPTGGGGTEAFF. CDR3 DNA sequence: TGTGCCATCAGCCCGACAGGGGGCGGAGGTACTGAAGCTTTCTTT.

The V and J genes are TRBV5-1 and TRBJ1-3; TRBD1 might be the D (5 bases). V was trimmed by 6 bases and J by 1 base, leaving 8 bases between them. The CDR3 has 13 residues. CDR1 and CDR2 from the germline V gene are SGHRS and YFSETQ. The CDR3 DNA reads TGCGCCAGCAAAGGGGCTTCTGGAAACACCATATATTTT. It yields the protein CASKGASGNTIYF.

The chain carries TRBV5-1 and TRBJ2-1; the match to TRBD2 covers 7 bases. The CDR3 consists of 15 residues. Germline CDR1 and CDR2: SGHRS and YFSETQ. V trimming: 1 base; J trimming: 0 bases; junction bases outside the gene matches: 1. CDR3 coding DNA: TGCGCCAGCAGCTTGAGGACTAGCTCCTACAATGAGCAGTTCTTC. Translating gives CASSLRTSSYNEQFF. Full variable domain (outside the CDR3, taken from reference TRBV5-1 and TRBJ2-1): KAGVTQTPRYLIKTRGQQVTLSCSPISGHRSVSWYQQTPGQGLQFLFEYFSETQRNKGNFPGRFSGRQFSNSRSEMNVSTLELGDSALYLCASSLRTSSYNEQFFGPGTRLTVL.